This TCR beta chain comes out of a study of T cell changes during pregnancy in multiple sclerosis. The table came from immunoSEQ multiplex PCR; TCRdb's copy has only in-frame clones and leaves some out. The sample records 26,000 or so clones, about 90% being singletons. V was pared by 2 bases and J by 3 bases, with 10 bases between. The CDR3 spans 14 residues. Germline values: CDR1 WSHSY, CDR2 SAAADI. Sequencing used peripheral blood, obtained in the first trimester of pregnancy. This TCR derives from a female donor in good health, enrolled as a control in a pregnancy study. The V gene is TRBV10-2, the J gene TRBJ2-5; D perhaps matches TRBD1 (5 bases). The CDR3 sequence is CASSEGRTKETQYF. The CDR3 DNA sequence: TGCGCCAGCAGTGAGGGCAGGACAAAAGAGACCCAGTACTTC.